This section outlines one T cell receptor beta chain sequence together with its context. The Seattle patients joined while their infection was active and were tracked longitudinally afterward. This sample was included in a study of blood T cell repertoires in COVID-19. Study summary: PBMCs, B-cell-depleted T cells, or T cells provided the cDNA or gDNA that made up the material.

Sequenced by immunoSEQ multiplex PCR; TCRdb stores in-frame clones only, minus some. Of over 50,000 clones listed, roughly 84% were seen once; the top ten hold roughly 16%. Sequencing used peripheral blood. This TCR was sampled from a man between 60 and 70 years old with COVID-19, enrolled during active disease.

CDR3 in DNA: TGCAGCGTTGAACCAGCTAGCGCGGATGAGCAGTTCTTC. This sequence encodes CSVEPASADEQFF. The gene calls are TRBV29-1 and TRBJ2-1; the D gene is possibly TRBD2 (6 bases). Germline V lookup: CDR1 SQVTM, CDR2 ANQGSEA. The CDR3 extends over 13 amino acids. V lost 2 bases, J lost 8 bases, and 13 bases lay in between.